This entry concerns a single T cell receptor beta chain. Antigen specificity is unknown. A read error may account for a junction end that differs from germline. The data were obtained in a study of T cells after yellow fever vaccination. Across the whole study: The fractions with low cell numbers were processed using SMART-Seq v4 Ultra Low Input.

The CDR3 consists of 12 residues. The germline gives CDR1 SGHVS, CDR2 FQNEAQ. Study-wide findings and caveats: The booster response re-showed most primary clones: more than 95% CD4, 88% CD8. It was a weaker secondary response, yet one that peaked faster, at day 5 versus 15.

TCRdb re-analysed the 5' RACE reads in MiXCR, keeping a single row per CDR3 protein. The top ten hold about 15% of the sample, which has 620,000 or so distinct CDR3 sequences, about 12% seen once. The input for sequencing was PBMCs, taken on the day of the yellow fever booster vaccination. This rearrangement joins TRBV7-8 to TRBJ1-6, with D perhaps matching TRBD1 (6 bases). The origin of this receptor is a man aged 25 to 40 who received the YFV17D yellow fever vaccine. The CDR3 loop reads CASSLQQGPLYF. As DNA, the CDR3 is TGTGCCAGCAGCTTACAACAGGGCCCTCTCTACTTT.